The rows below give T cell receptor beta chains drawn from one sample of a study of blood T cell repertoires in COVID-19. The repertoire was sequenced with immunoSEQ multiplex PCR; TCRdb's copy has only in-frame clones and lacks some. The repertoire consists of about 30,000 clones, with approximately 89% occurring once and the leading ten covering 14%. Sequenced input: peripheral blood. The receptors were sampled from a man aged 60-69 years with active COVID-19. Each CDR3 is given with its conserved first and last residue. D genes are given only for firm matches. Clone size is given for some rows only: seen once, a few or many times, or a class if the clone is expanded.

CDR3nt: TGTGCCAGCAGTTCTACTCATAGCAATCAGCCCCAGCATTTT; CDR3aa: CASSSTHSNQPQHF; v_gene: TRBV27; abundance: few; j_gene: TRBJ1-5; d_gene: NA
CDR3nt: TGTGCCAGCAGTGAAGTGGGGCGGGAGGCATACAATGAGCAGTTCTTC; CDR3aa: CASSEVGREAYNEQFF; v_gene: TRBV2; abundance: NA; j_gene: TRBJ2-1; d_gene: TRBD2
CDR3nt: TGCGCCACCGTAGCGGAGCGGTACACCGGGGAGCTGTTTTTT; CDR3aa: CATVAERYTGELFF; v_gene: TRBV10-2; abundance: few; j_gene: TRBJ2-2; d_gene: NA
CDR3nt: TGTGCCAGCAGCTTAGGGGCGGGACCTTCCTACGAGCAGTACTTC; CDR3aa: CASSLGAGPSYEQYF; v_gene: TRBV7-3; abundance: once; j_gene: TRBJ2-7; d_gene: NA
CDR3nt: TGTGCCAGCGCGACGCGTGGGGAGGCCTCCTACGAGCAGTACTTC; CDR3aa: CASATRGEASYEQYF; v_gene: TRBV28; abundance: NA; j_gene: TRBJ2-7; d_gene: NA
CDR3nt: TGTGCCAGTAGTATAGGGACAAATGGGGAGACCCAGTACTTC; CDR3aa: CASSIGTNGETQYF; v_gene: TRBV19; abundance: NA; j_gene: TRBJ2-5; d_gene: NA
CDR3nt: TGTGCCAGCAGCCAACGACAGGGCTTTAGGGGCTACACCTTC; CDR3aa: CASSQRQGFRGYTF; v_gene: TRBV3-1/TRBV3-2; abundance: NA; j_gene: TRBJ1-2; d_gene: TRBD1
CDR3nt: TGTGCCAGCAGCCCGAGGCGGGAGTACTCCTACGAGCAGTACTTC; CDR3aa: CASSPRREYSYEQYF; v_gene: TRBV6-2/TRBV6-3; abundance: NA; j_gene: TRBJ2-7; d_gene: TRBD2
CDR3nt: TGTGCCAGTAGTCCCCAAAAGGGGGGAGGGTGGAACACTGAAGCTTTCTTT; CDR3aa: CASSPQKGGGWNTEAFF; v_gene: TRBV19; abundance: few; j_gene: TRBJ1-1; d_gene: NA
CDR3nt: TGCGCCAGCAGCCTTGGATACGGGGGTGCCGAGCAGTACTTC; CDR3aa: CASSLGYGGAEQYF; v_gene: TRBV5-1; abundance: NA; j_gene: TRBJ2-7; d_gene: NA
CDR3nt: TGTGCCAGCAGCTTGGAGAGACAGTGGGCTGGCTACACCTTC; CDR3aa: CASSLERQWAGYTF; v_gene: TRBV5-4; abundance: NA; j_gene: TRBJ1-2; d_gene: NA
CDR3nt: TGTGCCAGCAGCCCCGGACTAACCTACGAGCAGTACTTC; CDR3aa: CASSPGLTYEQYF; v_gene: TRBV6-6; abundance: NA; j_gene: TRBJ2-7; d_gene: NA
CDR3nt: TGTGCCAGCAGCGAAACTACAGGGGCAGACTATGGCTACACCTTC; CDR3aa: CASSETTGADYGYTF; v_gene: TRBV3-1/TRBV3-2; abundance: NA; j_gene: TRBJ1-2; d_gene: TRBD1
CDR3nt: TGTGCCAGCAGCCACGGACAGGGGGCCGGGAATCAGCCCCAGCATTTT; CDR3aa: CASSHGQGAGNQPQHF; v_gene: TRBV7-9; abundance: once; j_gene: TRBJ1-5; d_gene: TRBD1
CDR3nt: TGTGCCAGCAGTTTGGGGACGGAGGGAACTGGAAACACCATATATTTT; CDR3aa: CASSLGTEGTGNTIYF; v_gene: TRBV6-5; abundance: NA; j_gene: TRBJ1-3; d_gene: NA
CDR3nt: TGTGCCACCAGTGATGAGGGTCACCCCTACGAGCAGTACTTC; CDR3aa: CATSDEGHPYEQYF; v_gene: TRBV24-1; abundance: NA; j_gene: TRBJ2-7; d_gene: NA
CDR3nt: TGTGCCAGCAGCTCTATCGAGGGTAGATACAATGAGCAGTTCTTC; CDR3aa: CASSSIEGRYNEQFF; v_gene: TRBV6-6; abundance: NA; j_gene: TRBJ2-1; d_gene: NA
CDR3nt: TGTGCCAGCAGAGTAGACACCGGGGAGCTGTTTTTT; CDR3aa: CASRVDTGELFF; v_gene: TRBV2; abundance: NA; j_gene: TRBJ2-2; d_gene: NA
CDR3nt: TGTGCCAGCTCACCACTGGCTAGCGGGAGCGCTTCCTACGAGCAGTACTTC; CDR3aa: CASSPLASGSASYEQYF; v_gene: TRBV18; abundance: NA; j_gene: TRBJ2-7; d_gene: TRBD2
CDR3nt: TGTGCCAGCTCACCAAACAGGGACGAGCAGTACTTC; CDR3aa: CASSPNRDEQYF; v_gene: TRBV18; abundance: NA; j_gene: TRBJ2-7; d_gene: NA
CDR3nt: TGTGCCAGCAAAAGGGACAGAACCTACGAGCAGTACTTC; CDR3aa: CASKRDRTYEQYF; v_gene: TRBV27; abundance: NA; j_gene: TRBJ2-7; d_gene: TRBD1
CDR3nt: TGTGCCAGCAGCTTAGGGGGGCTTGGGGGCCAAGAGACCCAGTACTTC; CDR3aa: CASSLGGLGGQETQYF; v_gene: TRBV7-2; abundance: NA; j_gene: TRBJ2-5; d_gene: NA
CDR3nt: TGCGCCAGCAGCCAAGATAGGCTAGCGGGAGTGGAGACCCAGTACTTC; CDR3aa: CASSQDRLAGVETQYF; v_gene: TRBV4-1; abundance: NA; j_gene: TRBJ2-5; d_gene: TRBD2
CDR3nt: TGTGCCAGCAGCTTGGGTCGGGGACAGGGGGCTTATGAGACCCAGTACTTC; CDR3aa: CASSLGRGQGAYETQYF; v_gene: TRBV7-9; abundance: NA; j_gene: TRBJ2-5; d_gene: TRBD1
CDR3nt: TGTGCCATCAGCATAACGAGCTCCTACGAGCAGTACTTC; CDR3aa: CAISITSSYEQYF; v_gene: TRBV10-3; abundance: NA; j_gene: TRBJ2-7; d_gene: NA
CDR3nt: TGCGCCAGCAGCTTGGCTCCCACCGCGTCCTACGAGCAGTACTTC; CDR3aa: CASSLAPTASYEQYF; v_gene: TRBV5-1; abundance: NA; j_gene: TRBJ2-7; d_gene: NA
CDR3nt: TGTGCCACCAGTGATTCTTCCACCGGGGCAGGGGCGAACTATGGCTACACCTTC; CDR3aa: CATSDSSTGAGANYGYTF; v_gene: TRBV24-1; abundance: NA; j_gene: TRBJ1-2; d_gene: NA
CDR3nt: TGTGCCAGCAGTTTATCGGTGAGGGGGGGGGCCCCCCAAGAGACCCAGTACTTC; CDR3aa: CASSLSVRGGAPQETQYF; v_gene: TRBV27; abundance: NA; j_gene: TRBJ2-5; d_gene: NA
CDR3nt: TGTGCCAGTAGTATTGTCGCAGGGTCTTTCACTGAAGCTTTCTTT; CDR3aa: CASSIVAGSFTEAFF; v_gene: TRBV19; abundance: NA; j_gene: TRBJ1-1; d_gene: NA
CDR3nt: TGTGCCAGCAGCTCGGGTATAGCGTACGAAGAGACCCAGTACTTC; CDR3aa: CASSSGIAYEETQYF; v_gene: TRBV7-9; abundance: NA; j_gene: TRBJ2-5; d_gene: NA
CDR3nt: TGTGCCAGCAGTTTCGGCGGGAGGGCGAGTAATGAGCAGTTCTTC; CDR3aa: CASSFGGRASNEQFF; v_gene: TRBV27; abundance: NA; j_gene: TRBJ2-1; d_gene: TRBD2
CDR3nt: TGTGCCAGCAGCTCGCCACCTAACAGGGGAACTCTTCCCGAGCAGTACTTC; CDR3aa: CASSSPPNRGTLPEQYF; v_gene: TRBV5-6; abundance: few; j_gene: TRBJ2-7; d_gene: TRBD1
CDR3nt: TGTGCCAGCAGTAGACAGGGCTCCTATAATTCACCCCTCCACTTT; CDR3aa: CASSRQGSYNSPLHF; v_gene: TRBV27; abundance: NA; j_gene: TRBJ1-6; d_gene: TRBD1
CDR3nt: TGTGCCAGCTCACCTACAGGGCTCTATGGCTACACCTTC; CDR3aa: CASSPTGLYGYTF; v_gene: TRBV18; abundance: NA; j_gene: TRBJ1-2; d_gene: NA
CDR3nt: TGTGCCAGCAGGAGAGTGGTGAACACTGAAGCTTTCTTT; CDR3aa: CASRRVVNTEAFF; v_gene: TRBV2; abundance: NA; j_gene: TRBJ1-1; d_gene: NA
CDR3nt: TGTGCCAGCAGCATTACTAGCGGCGCCCGCACAGATACGCAGTATTTT; CDR3aa: CASSITSGARTDTQYF; v_gene: TRBV5-4; abundance: NA; j_gene: TRBJ2-3; d_gene: TRBD2
CDR3nt: TGTGCCAGCACCGCGGGGTGGGATGACACCGGGGAGCTGTTTTTT; CDR3aa: CASTAGWDDTGELFF; v_gene: TRBV9; abundance: NA; j_gene: TRBJ2-2; d_gene: NA
CDR3nt: TGTGCCAGCACCGGCGAGCGGGAGGTTGTCTACAATGAGCAGTTCTTC; CDR3aa: CASTGEREVVYNEQFF; v_gene: TRBV7-9; abundance: NA; j_gene: TRBJ2-1; d_gene: TRBD2
CDR3nt: TGTGCCAGCAGCTTACAGCCCGGACAGGGGGCCATAGATACGCAGTATTTT; CDR3aa: CASSLQPGQGAIDTQYF; v_gene: TRBV7-9; abundance: NA; j_gene: TRBJ2-3; d_gene: TRBD1
CDR3nt: TGTGCCAGCATAGAGGACAGGCTTACCTACGAGCAGTACTTC; CDR3aa: CASIEDRLTYEQYF; v_gene: TRBV2; abundance: NA; j_gene: TRBJ2-7; d_gene: TRBD1
CDR3nt: TGTGCCAGCAGTCAAGGACGGGACTCTGGAAACACCATATATTTT; CDR3aa: CASSQGRDSGNTIYF; v_gene: TRBV7-9; abundance: NA; j_gene: TRBJ1-3; d_gene: NA
CDR3nt: TGTGCCAGCAGTGAAGTGTACACAGATACGCAGTATTTT; CDR3aa: CASSEVYTDTQYF; v_gene: TRBV6-1; abundance: NA; j_gene: TRBJ2-3; d_gene: NA
CDR3nt: TGTGCCAGCAGCTCCTTCGGGGTACTGGGAAATGAGCAGTTCTTC; CDR3aa: CASSSFGVLGNEQFF; v_gene: TRBV7-2; abundance: NA; j_gene: TRBJ2-1; d_gene: NA
CDR3nt: TGTGCCAGCAGCCCCCCCAGAGGCTCTGGAAACACCATATATTTT; CDR3aa: CASSPPRGSGNTIYF; v_gene: TRBV11-2; abundance: NA; j_gene: TRBJ1-3; d_gene: NA
CDR3nt: TGTGCCAGCAGCCCCGGGACACACACCGGGGAGCTGTTTTTT; CDR3aa: CASSPGTHTGELFF; v_gene: TRBV7-8; abundance: once; j_gene: TRBJ2-2; d_gene: NA
CDR3nt: TGTGCCAGCACCGCCGACAGGGACACCGGGGAGCTGTTTTTT; CDR3aa: CASTADRDTGELFF; v_gene: TRBV6-5; abundance: once; j_gene: TRBJ2-2; d_gene: TRBD1